This T cell receptor beta chain was found in a study of beta chain features in type 1 diabetes. Whole-study findings and limits: Type 1 diabetes patients had fewer VDJ junction insertions and more deletions. Moderate yet significant TCRB CDR3 shortening was seen in Type 1 diabetes patients in all four CD4+ subsets.

This CDR3 has 14 amino acids. Looked up from germline, CDR1 is MDHEN and CDR2 is SYDVKM. Unmatched junction bases numbered 8, after V lost 7 bases and J lost 8 bases. Worth noting for this clone: Its antigen is currently unknown.

What was sequenced were expressed TCRB transcripts, since all of the isolated RNA had been reverse transcribed. Assay used: immunoSEQ multiplex PCR; TCRdb lists only in-frame clones, some missing. The sample records around 600,000 clones, around 12% being singletons. The sequence came from a young man with type 1 diabetes. The V gene is TRBV28, the J gene TRBJ2-1; 10 nucleotides match TRBD1. Sequencing was done on a sample of naive CD4+ T cells from blood. This CDR3 is CASTRDRGFDEQFF. In DNA, the CDR3 is TGTGCCAGCACCAGGGACAGGGGTTTTGATGAGCAGTTCTTC.